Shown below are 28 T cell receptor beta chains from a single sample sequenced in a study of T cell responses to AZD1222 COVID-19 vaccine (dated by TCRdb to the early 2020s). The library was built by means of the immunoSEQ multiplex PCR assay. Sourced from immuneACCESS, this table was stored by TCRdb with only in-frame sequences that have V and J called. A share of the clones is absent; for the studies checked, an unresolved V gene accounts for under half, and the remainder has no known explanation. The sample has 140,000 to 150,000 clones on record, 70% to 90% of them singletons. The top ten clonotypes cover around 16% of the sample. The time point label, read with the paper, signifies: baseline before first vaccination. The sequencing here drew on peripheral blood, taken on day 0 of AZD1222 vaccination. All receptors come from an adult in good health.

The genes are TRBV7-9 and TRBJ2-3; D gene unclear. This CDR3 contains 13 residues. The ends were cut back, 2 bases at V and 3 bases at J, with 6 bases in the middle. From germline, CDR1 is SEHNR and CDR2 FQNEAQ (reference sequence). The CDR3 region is CASSLIGTDTQYF. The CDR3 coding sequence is TGTGCCAGCAGCTTAATAGGAACAGATACGCAGTATTTT.

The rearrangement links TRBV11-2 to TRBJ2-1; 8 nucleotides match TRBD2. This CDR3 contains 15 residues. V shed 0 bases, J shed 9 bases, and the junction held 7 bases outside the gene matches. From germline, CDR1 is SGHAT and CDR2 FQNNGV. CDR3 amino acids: CASSLEAGVNGEQFF. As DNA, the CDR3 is TGTGCCAGCAGCTTAGAAGCGGGGGTTAATGGTGAGCAGTTCTTC.

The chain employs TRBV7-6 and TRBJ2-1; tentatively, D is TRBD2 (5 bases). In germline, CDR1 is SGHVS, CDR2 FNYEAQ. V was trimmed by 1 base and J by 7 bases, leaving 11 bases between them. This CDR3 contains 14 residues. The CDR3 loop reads CASSLGSPGNEQFF. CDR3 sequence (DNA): TGTGCCAGCAGCTTAGGGAGTCCGGGGAATGAGCAGTTCTTC.

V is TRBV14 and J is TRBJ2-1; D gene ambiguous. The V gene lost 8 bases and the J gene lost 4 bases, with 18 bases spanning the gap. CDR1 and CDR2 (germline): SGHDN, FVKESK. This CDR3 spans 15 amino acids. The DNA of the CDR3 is TGTGCCAGCTTCCCCCGCCGGGCAGCATACAATGAGCAGTTCTTC. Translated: CASFPRRAAYNEQFF.

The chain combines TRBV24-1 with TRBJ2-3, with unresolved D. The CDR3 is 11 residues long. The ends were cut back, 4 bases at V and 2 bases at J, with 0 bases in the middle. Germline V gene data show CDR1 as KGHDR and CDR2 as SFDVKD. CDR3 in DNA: TGTGCCACCAGTGACACAGATACGCAGTATTTT. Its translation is CATSDTDTQYF.

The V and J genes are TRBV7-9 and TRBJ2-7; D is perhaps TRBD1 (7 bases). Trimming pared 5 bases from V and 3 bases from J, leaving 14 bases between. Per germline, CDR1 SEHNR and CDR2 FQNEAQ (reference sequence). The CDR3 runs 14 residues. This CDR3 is CASSPRQGGYEQYF. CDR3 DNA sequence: TGTGCCAGCAGCCCCCGACAGGGAGGCTACGAGCAGTACTTC.

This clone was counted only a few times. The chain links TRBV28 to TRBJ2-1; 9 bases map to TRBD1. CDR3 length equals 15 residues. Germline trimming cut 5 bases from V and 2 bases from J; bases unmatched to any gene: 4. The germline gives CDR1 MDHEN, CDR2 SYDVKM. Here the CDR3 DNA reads TGTGCCAGCAGTATCCGGACAGGGGCCTACAATGAGCAGTTCTTC. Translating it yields CASSIRTGAYNEQFF.

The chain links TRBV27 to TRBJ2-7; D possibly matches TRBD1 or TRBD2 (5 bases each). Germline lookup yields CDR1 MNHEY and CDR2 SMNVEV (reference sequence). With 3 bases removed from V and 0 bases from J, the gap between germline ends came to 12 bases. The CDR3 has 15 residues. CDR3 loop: CASSFGQGRSYEQYF. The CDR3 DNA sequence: TGTGCCAGCAGTTTCGGGCAGGGACGCTCCTACGAGCAGTACTTC.

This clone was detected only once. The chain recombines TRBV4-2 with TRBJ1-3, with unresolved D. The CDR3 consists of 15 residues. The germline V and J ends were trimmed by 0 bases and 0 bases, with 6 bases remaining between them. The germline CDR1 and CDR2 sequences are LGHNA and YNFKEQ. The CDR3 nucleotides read TGTGCCAGCAGCCAAGAGCGGAGCTCTGGAAACACCATATATTTT. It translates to CASSQERSSGNTIYF.

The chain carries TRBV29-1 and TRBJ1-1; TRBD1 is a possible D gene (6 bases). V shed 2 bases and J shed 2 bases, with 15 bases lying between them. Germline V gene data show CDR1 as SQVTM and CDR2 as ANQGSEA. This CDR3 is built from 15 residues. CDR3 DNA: TGCAGCGTTGAAAAGACACCGACAGGTAACACTGAAGCTTTCTTT. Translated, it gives CSVEKTPTGNTEAFF.

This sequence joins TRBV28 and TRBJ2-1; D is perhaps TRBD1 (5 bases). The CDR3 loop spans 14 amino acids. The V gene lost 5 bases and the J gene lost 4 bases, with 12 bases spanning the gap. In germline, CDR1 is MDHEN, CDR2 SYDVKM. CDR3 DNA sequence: TGTGCCAGCAGTCCCACCAGGGTGTACAATGAGCAGTTCTTC. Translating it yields CASSPTRVYNEQFF.

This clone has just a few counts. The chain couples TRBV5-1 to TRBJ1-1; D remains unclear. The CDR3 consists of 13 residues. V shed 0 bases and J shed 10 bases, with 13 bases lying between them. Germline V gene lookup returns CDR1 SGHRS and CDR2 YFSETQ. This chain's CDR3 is CASSLDGDPRAFF. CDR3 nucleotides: TGCGCCAGCAGCTTGGATGGTGACCCTCGAGCTTTCTTT.

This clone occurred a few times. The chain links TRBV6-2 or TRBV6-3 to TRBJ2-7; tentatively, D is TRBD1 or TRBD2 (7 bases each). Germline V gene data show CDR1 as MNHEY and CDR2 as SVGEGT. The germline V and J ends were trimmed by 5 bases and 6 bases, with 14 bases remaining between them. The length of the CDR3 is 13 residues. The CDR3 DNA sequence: TGTGCCAGCAGTGACAGGGCGGGGGCCGAGCAGTACTTC. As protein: CASSDRAGAEQYF.

CDR3 coding DNA: TGTGCCAGCAGCCCCGCGAGCGGGGGAGCCTACGAGCAGTACTTC. It encodes CASSPASGGAYEQYF. The chain uses TRBV28 and TRBJ2-7; 8 bases map to TRBD2. Germline trimming cut 6 bases from V and 2 bases from J; bases unmatched to any gene: 9. The germline gives CDR1 MDHEN, CDR2 SYDVKM. The CDR3 has 15 amino acids.

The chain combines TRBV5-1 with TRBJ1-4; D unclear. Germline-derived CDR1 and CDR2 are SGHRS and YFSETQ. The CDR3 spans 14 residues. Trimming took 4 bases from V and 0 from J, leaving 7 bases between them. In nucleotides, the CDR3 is TGCGCCAGCAGCGGAGTAGCAACTAATGAAAAACTGTTTTTT. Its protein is CASSGVATNEKLFF.

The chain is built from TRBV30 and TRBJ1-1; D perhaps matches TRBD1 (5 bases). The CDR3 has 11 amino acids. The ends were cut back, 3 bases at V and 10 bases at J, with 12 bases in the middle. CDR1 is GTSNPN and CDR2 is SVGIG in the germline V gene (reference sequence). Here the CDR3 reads CAWRVDGGAFF. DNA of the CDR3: TGTGCCTGGAGAGTGGACGGGGGAGCTTTCTTT.

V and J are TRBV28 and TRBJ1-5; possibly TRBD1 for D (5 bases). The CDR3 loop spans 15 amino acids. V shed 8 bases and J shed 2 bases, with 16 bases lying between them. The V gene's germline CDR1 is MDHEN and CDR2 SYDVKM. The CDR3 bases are TGTGCCAGCTTCGGGGGGTCAGTGGGCAATCAGCCCCAGCATTTT. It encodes CASFGGSVGNQPQHF.

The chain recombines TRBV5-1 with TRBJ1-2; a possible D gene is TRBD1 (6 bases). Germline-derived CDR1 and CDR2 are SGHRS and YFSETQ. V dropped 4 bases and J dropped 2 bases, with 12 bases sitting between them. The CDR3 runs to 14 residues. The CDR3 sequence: CASSVGGGNYGYTF. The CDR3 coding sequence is TGCGCCAGCAGCGTAGGGGGAGGAAACTATGGCTACACCTTC.

CDR3 in DNA: TGCGCCAGCAGCTTTGAAGCGGGGGTCACAGATACGCAGTATTTT. This codes for CASSFEAGVTDTQYF. The V gene is TRBV5-1, the J gene TRBJ2-3; 8 nucleotides align to TRBD2. The CDR3 has 15 amino acids. CDR1 and CDR2 (germline): SGHRS, YFSETQ. The ends lost 2 bases at V and 2 bases at J; junction bases unmatched: 4.

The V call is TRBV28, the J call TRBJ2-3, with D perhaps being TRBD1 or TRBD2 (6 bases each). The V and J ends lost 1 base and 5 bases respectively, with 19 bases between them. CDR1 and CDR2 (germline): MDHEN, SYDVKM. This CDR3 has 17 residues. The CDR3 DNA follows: TGTGCCAGCAGTTTATCTCGTGCCGGGGGCGCAGGAGATACGCAGTATTTT. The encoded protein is CASSLSRAGGAGDTQYF.

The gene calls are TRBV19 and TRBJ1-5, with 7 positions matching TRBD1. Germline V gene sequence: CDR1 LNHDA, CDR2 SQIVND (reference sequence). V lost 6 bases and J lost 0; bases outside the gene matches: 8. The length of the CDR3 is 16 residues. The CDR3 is CASSNRGSISNQPQHF. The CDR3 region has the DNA TGTGCCAGTAGCAACAGGGGTAGTATTAGCAATCAGCCCCAGCATTTT.

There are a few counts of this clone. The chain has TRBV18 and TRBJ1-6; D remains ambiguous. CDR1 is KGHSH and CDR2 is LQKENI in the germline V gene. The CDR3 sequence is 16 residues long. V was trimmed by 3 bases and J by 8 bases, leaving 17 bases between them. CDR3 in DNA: TGTGCCAGCTCACCTATCCAAGGGATCATGGATTCACCCCTCCACTTT. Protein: CASSPIQGIMDSPLHF.

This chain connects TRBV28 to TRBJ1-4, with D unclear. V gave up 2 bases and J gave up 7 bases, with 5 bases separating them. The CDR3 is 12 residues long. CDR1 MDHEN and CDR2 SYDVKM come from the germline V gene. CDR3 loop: CASSLRAEKLFF. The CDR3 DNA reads TGTGCCAGCAGTTTAAGGGCTGAAAAACTGTTTTTT.

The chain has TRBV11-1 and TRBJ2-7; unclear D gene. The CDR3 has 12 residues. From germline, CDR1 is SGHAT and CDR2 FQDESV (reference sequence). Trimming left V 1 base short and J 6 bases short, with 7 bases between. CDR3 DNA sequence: TGTGCCAGCAGCTTAGAACCCTCCGAGCAGTACTTC. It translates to CASSLEPSEQYF.

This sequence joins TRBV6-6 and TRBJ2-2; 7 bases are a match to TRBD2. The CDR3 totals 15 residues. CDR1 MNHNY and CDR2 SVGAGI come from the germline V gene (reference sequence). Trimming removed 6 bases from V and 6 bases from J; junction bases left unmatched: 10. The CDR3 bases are TGTGCCAGCAGCCATGCAGGGACTAATTCCGGGGAGCTGTTTTTT. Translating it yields CASSHAGTNSGELFF.

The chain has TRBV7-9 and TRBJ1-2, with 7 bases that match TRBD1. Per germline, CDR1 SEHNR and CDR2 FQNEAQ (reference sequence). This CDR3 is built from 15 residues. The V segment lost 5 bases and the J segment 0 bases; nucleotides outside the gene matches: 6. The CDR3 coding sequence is TGTGCCAGCAGCCCTACAGGGGTTCCTAACTATGGCTACACCTTC. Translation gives CASSPTGVPNYGYTF.

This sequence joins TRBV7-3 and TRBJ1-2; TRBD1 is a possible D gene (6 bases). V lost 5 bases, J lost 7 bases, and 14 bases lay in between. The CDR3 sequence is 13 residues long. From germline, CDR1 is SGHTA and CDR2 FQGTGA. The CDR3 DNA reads TGTGCCAGCAGCCTTGCGGGGGCGAGTGGCTACACCTTC. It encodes CASSLAGASGYTF.

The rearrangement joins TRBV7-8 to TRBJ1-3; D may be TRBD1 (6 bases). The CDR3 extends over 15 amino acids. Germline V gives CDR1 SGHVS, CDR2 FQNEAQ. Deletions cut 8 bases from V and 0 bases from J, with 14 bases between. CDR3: CASGLDSVSGNTIYF. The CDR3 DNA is TGTGCCAGCGGACTGGACAGTGTCTCTGGAAACACCATATATTTT.